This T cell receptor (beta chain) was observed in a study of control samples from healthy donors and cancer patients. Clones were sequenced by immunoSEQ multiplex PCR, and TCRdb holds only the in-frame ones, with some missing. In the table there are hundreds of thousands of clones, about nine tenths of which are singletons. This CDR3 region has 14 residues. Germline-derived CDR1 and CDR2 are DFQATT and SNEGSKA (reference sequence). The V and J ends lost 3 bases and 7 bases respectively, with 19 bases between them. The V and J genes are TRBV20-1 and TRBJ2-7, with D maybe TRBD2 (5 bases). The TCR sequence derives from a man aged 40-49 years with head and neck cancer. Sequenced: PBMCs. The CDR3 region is CSASRLALNLEQYF. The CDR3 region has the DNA TGCAGTGCTAGTAGGCTAGCCCTAAACTTGGAGCAGTACTTC.